The next 16 T cell receptor beta chains were all read from a single sample in a study of cytomegalovirus exposure and HLA in healthy donors. The PCR used 60 Vbeta and 13 Jbeta primers. The repertoire was sequenced with immunoSEQ multiplex PCR; TCRdb's copy has only in-frame clones and lacks some. The table lists 100,000 to 150,000 clones, approximately 87% of them singletons, with less than 2% in the top ten. The specimen sequenced was PBMCs. All receptors come from a man aged 35 to 55 in good health and CMV-seronegative.

The chain has TRBV14 and TRBJ2-3; possibly TRBD2 for D (6 bases). Trimming stripped 2 bases from V and 2 bases from J, with 11 bases between. CDR3 size: 15 residues. Germline assignment: CDR1 SGHDN and CDR2 FVKESK. CDR3 nucleotide sequence: TGTGCCAGCAGCCAACGGCGGGGAGACACAGATACGCAGTATTTT. It is translated as CASSQRRGDTDTQYF. Looking up the rest from reference TRBV14 and TRBJ2-3 gives the full variable domain: EAGVTQFPSHSVIEKGQTVTLRCDPISGHDNLYWYRRVMGKEIKFLLHFVKESKQDESGMPNNRFLAERTGGTYSTLKVQPAELEDSGVYFCASSQRRGDTDTQYFGPGTRLTVL.

Concerning this clone: The same CDR3 can be traced to other DNA sequences in this sample. V usage is TRBV18 and J usage is TRBJ2-7; TRBD1 agrees at 7 bases. The CDR3 totals 14 residues. Germline V lookup: CDR1 KGHSH, CDR2 LQKENI. V was pared by 3 bases and J by 4 bases, with 6 bases of the junction left unmatched. The CDR3 region is CASSPPGQPYEQYF. As DNA, the CDR3 is TGTGCCAGCTCACCCCCGGGACAGCCGTACGAGCAGTACTTC.

In its sample, this clone was seen a few times. The chain is built from TRBV29-1 and TRBJ2-1, with 8 bases matching TRBD2. The length of the CDR3 is 15 residues. Germline CDR1 SQVTM, CDR2 ANQGSEA. V was clipped by 3 bases and J by 3 bases; unmatched bases: 7. In DNA form, the CDR3 reads TGCAGCGTTGATGGGACTAGTCACCTCTACAATGAGCAGTTCTTC. Its protein is CSVDGTSHLYNEQFF.

This chain joins TRBV7-8 and TRBJ2-1, with a weak D call TRBD1 (6 bases). Trimming removed 0 bases at V and 5 bases at J, with 14 bases between. Germline loops: CDR1 SGHVS, CDR2 FQNEAQ. This CDR3 has 16 amino acids. The CDR3 DNA reads as TGTGCCAGCAGCTTAGCGCGCTGGGGGCGGGACAATGAGCAGTTCTTC. This codes for CASSLARWGRDNEQFF.

The chain couples TRBV5-1 to TRBJ2-2, with D maybe TRBD1 (6 bases). V dropped 0 bases and J dropped 3 bases, with 15 bases sitting between them. Germline V gene data show CDR1 as SGHRS and CDR2 as YFSETQ. The CDR3 has 17 residues. In DNA, the CDR3 is TGCGCCAGCAGCTTGGGCCCGCAGGACAGCCACACCGGGGAGCTGTTTTTT. It yields the protein CASSLGPQDSHTGELFF.

This rearrangement joins TRBV9 to TRBJ2-3, with TRBD2 matching 11 bases. CDR3 length: 17 residues. CDR1 is SGDLS and CDR2 is YYNGEE in the germline V gene. After removal of 4 bases from V and 1 base from J, the junction contained 8 bases not matched to a gene. The CDR3 coding sequence is TGTGCCAGCAGCTCTCAAGTGGGACTAGCGGGCACAGATACGCAGTATTTT. Protein product: CASSSQVGLAGTDTQYF.

In its sample, this clone was seen a few times. The chain couples TRBV13 to TRBJ1-6; D unclear. The CDR3 has 16 amino acids. Germline V CDR1 and CDR2: PRHDT, FYEKMQ (reference sequence). The V end lost 5 bases, the J end lost 0 bases, and 11 bases lay between the germline ends. CDR3 sequence (DNA): TGTGCCAGCAGCGCCCCGGGGAGCTCCTATAATTCACCCCTCCACTTT. Its protein product is CASSAPGSSYNSPLHF.

This clone has a single count. The chain is built from TRBV11-1 and TRBJ2-1; no clear D. The germline V gene has CDR1 SGHAT and CDR2 FQDESV (reference sequence). CDR3 size: 13 residues. With 0 bases removed from V and 5 bases from J, the gap between germline ends came to 5 bases. This CDR3 reads CASSLASHNEQFF. CDR3 DNA: TGTGCCAGCAGCTTAGCCAGTCACAATGAGCAGTTCTTC.

The table lists this clone with a few counts. J is TRBJ1-6 and V is TRBV2; 8 bases map to TRBD1. Trimming cost V 6 bases and J 5 bases; bases outside gene matches: 6. Germline V gene data show CDR1 as SNHLY and CDR2 as FYNNEI. The CDR3 runs 15 residues. The CDR3 DNA is TGTGCCAGCAGCCTGGACAGGGACCATAATTCACCCCTCCACTTT. Translating gives CASSLDRDHNSPLHF.

The V gene is TRBV27, the J gene TRBJ2-1, with TRBD2 matching over 10 bases. V gave up 7 bases and J gave up 6 bases; unmatched junction bases: 15. Germline V gene lookup returns CDR1 MNHEY and CDR2 SMNVEV (reference sequence). The CDR3 loop spans 17 amino acids. The CDR3 sequence: CASTPGPQASGSNEQFF. The CDR3 coding sequence is TGTGCCAGCACCCCGGGCCCCCAGGCTAGCGGGAGCAATGAGCAGTTCTTC.

This clone has a single count. The chain uses TRBV18 and TRBJ2-6; D is unresolved. The V gene's germline CDR1 is KGHSH and CDR2 LQKENI. This CDR3 comprises 17 residues. Trimming took off 3 bases at V and 0 bases at J, with 12 bases between the two ends. The chain's CDR3 is CASSPLGLSSGANVLTF. In nucleotides, the CDR3 is TGTGCCAGCTCACCTCTGGGCCTGAGCTCTGGGGCCAACGTCCTGACTTTC.

The CDR3 sequence is CASSQVQGGTNEKLFF. The CDR3 DNA is TGCGCCAGCAGCCAAGTCCAGGGAGGAACTAATGAAAAACTGTTTTTT. V usage is TRBV4-1 and J usage is TRBJ1-4, with D possibly matching TRBD1 (5 bases). Trimming stripped 1 base from V and 1 base from J, with 10 bases between. The CDR3 spans 16 residues. Germline lookup yields CDR1 MGHRA and CDR2 YSYEKL.

The chain uses TRBV19 and TRBJ1-2; 10 bases align to TRBD1. Germline CDR1 is LNHDA and CDR2 is SQIVND (reference sequence). Trimming at V came to 7 bases and at J to 6 bases, leaving 5 bases not matched to a gene. The CDR3 is 13 amino acids. This CDR3 is CASTLGQGDGYTF. CDR3 coding DNA: TGTGCCAGTACCCTAGGACAGGGGGATGGCTACACCTTC. Variable domain in full (rest from reference TRBV19 and TRBJ1-2): DGGITQSPKYLFRKEGQNVTLSCEQNLNHDAMYWYRQDPGQGLRLIYYSQIVNDFQKGDIAEGYSVSREKKESFPLTVTSAQKNPTAFYLCASTLGQGDGYTFGSGTRLTVV.

The chain uses TRBV7-2 and TRBJ1-3; 7 bases match TRBD1. The CDR3 has 13 amino acids. Germline V lookup: CDR1 SGHTA, CDR2 FQGNSA. V was pared by 5 bases and J by 3 bases, with 1 base of the junction left unmatched. CDR3 DNA sequence: TGTGCCAGCAGCCGGACAGGTGGAAACACCATATATTTT. As protein: CASSRTGGNTIYF.

This chain links TRBV15 with TRBJ1-2, with TRBD1 matching over 9 bases. V lost 5 bases, J lost 11 bases, and 6 bases stayed unmatched. CDR1 LNHNV and CDR2 YYDKDF come from the germline V gene (reference sequence). This CDR3 contains 12 residues. The CDR3 DNA reads TGTGCCACCAGCTCGGGACAGGGACCTTACACCTTC. Amino acids: CATSSGQGPYTF.

J is TRBJ2-2 and V is TRBV2; a possible D gene is TRBD1 (6 bases). This CDR3 spans 17 amino acids. Deletions cut 5 bases from V and 7 bases from J, with 23 bases between. Germline CDR1 is SNHLY and CDR2 is FYNNEI. Written as DNA, the CDR3 is TGTGCCAGCAGTCTCTTCAGGGGCTCTCGGGCGGGCGGGGAGCTGTTTTTT. This translates into CASSLFRGSRAGGELFF.